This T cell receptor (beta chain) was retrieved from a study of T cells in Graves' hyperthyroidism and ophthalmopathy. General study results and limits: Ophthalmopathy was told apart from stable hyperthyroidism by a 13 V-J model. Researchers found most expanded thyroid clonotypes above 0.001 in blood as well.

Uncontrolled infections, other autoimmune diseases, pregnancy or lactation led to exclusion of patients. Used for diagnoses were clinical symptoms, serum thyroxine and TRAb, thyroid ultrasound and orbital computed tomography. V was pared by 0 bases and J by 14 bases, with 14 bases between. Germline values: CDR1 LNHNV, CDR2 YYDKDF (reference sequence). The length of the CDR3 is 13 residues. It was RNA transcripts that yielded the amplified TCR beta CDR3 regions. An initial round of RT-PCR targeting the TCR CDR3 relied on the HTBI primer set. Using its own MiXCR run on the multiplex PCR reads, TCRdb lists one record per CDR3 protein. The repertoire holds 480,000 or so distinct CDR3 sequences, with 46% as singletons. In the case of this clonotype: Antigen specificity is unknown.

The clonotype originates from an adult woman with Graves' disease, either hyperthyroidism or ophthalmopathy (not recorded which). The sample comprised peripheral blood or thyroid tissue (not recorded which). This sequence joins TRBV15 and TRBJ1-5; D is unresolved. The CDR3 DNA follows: TGTGCCACCAGCAGAGATTCGGCAGTCTACGAGCATTTT. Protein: CATSRDSAVYEHF.